This T cell receptor beta chain was found in a study of cytomegalovirus exposure and HLA in healthy donors (dated by TCRdb to the late 2010s). Context from the whole study: In an earlier analysis of 587 of the donors, around 300 Gb of sequence data and roughly 100 million unique TCR beta sequences from approximately 180 million T cells were reported. The T cell repertoires of 666 subjects were profiled by immunosequencing and related to cytomegalovirus serostatus. Every repertoire in the discovery cohort had been generated on one and the same sequencing platform. Besides the first cohort of more than 650 subjects, a separate validation cohort made up of some 110 different subjects was used. In the later analysis, no new phenotypic data were used to find candidate immune exposures; instead, reliance was placed on TCR beta sequences and their occurrence across donors. Donor age, sex, ethnicity and CMV serostatus were compiled alongside the repertoire data. The study aimed to test whether signatures of past pathogen exposure could be identified by cataloging public T cell receptors. An earlier analysis of fewer than 750 of the donors used high-throughput TCR beta sequencing to judge whether each TCR beta V gene segment behaved as functional or pseudogenic. About five DR-DQ haplotypes were treated as single units for association and clustering because of strong linkage in the cohort. To study patterns of TCR occurrence, a later analysis re-analyzed previously published TCR beta repertoires from just over 650 donors and added high-resolution HLA genotyping. Of the roughly 410 genotyped donors, approximately 80% were placed in the genetic ancestry cluster associated with self-reported Caucasian donors. A later genetic analysis used genome-wide SNP genotypes for about 65% of the roughly 670 donors, treating that subset as a discovery cohort. Typing coverage varied by locus: roughly 620-640 donors for A, B, C, DRB1 and DQB1; more than 500 for DQA1; around 610 for DPA1; some 470 for DPB1. Among about 400 genotyped donors of the cohort, an average of roughly 230,000 unique TCR beta nucleotide sequences was sequenced per donor, of which about 19% were non-productive. An early release that covered approximately 600 HLA-typed donors contained about 300 gigabases of sequencing data and 85 million to 100 million unique TCR sequences. Class I and class II HLA loci were covered by the typing at four-digit resolution. To predict cytomegalovirus infection status, the study brought together high-throughput TCR immunosequencing, statistical association of individual TCRs with disease status, and machine learning.

Comment on this clone: Its antigen specificity is not known. Base qualities are not at hand, and no much larger clone is one base apart.

V is reduced by 0 bases and J by 5 bases, leaving a spacing of 8 bases between them. The germline V gene yields SGHRS for CDR1 and YFSETQ for CDR2. The CDR3 spans 14 residues, from the cysteine through the phenylalanine. CDR3 DNA only is kept here, 42 bases in frame from base 1. General findings and caveats noted by the study authors: Because HLA typing was missing for some donors at each locus, association tests included only the typed subset. Some IMGT-functional V segments, including TRBV6-2 and TRBV6-3, could not be distinguished by the 87-base-pair reads and were therefore excluded. Most TCR sequences were observed very rarely across donors, whereas some public TCRs were present in many individuals. In an earlier analysis of more than 450 of the donors, most TCR beta V segments were observed in productive rearrangements about 87% or about 30% of the time, broadly matching IMGT annotations. Three of the identified cytomegalovirus-associated TCR beta chains were confirmed in vitro to be specific for cytomegalovirus antigens. Strong co-occurrence of HLA alleles, especially DR and DQ, made assigning TCR associations to individual alleles difficult. Correlated functional status among segregating V segments might be attributable to linkage disequilibrium, but an unknown experimental factor could not be ruled out. Sequencing depth was assumed to be roughly uniform across donors in the presence/absence analyses, though that assumption may not hold. Compared with the approximately 600-donor mean, donors in an Asian-associated ancestry cluster had fewer N-insertions in productive TCRs, according to a later genetic analysis. Several of the top co-occurrence clusters appeared to be linked to parvovirus B19, influenza, CMV and Epstein-Barr virus, according to a later analysis. According to a later analysis, most CMV-associated TCR beta chains appeared to be HLA-restricted, and the HLA associations seemed to be driven largely by CMV exposure. Because counts were too low, 15 to 20 rarely observed V segments, including chromosome 9 orphons, were excluded from the earlier analysis of 587 of the donors. A later analysis found that HLA-associated TCR beta chains were more clonally expanded and had lower generation probabilities than equally common non-associated chains. In this cohort, only TCR beta chains were sequenced, and detectable features were limited by the absence of alpha or paired-chain data. In the study, about 150 TCR beta chains were listed as associated with cytomegalovirus. A cluster of highly shared sequence variants was judged likely to represent a technical artifact of the sequencing pipeline. At a false discovery rate of 0.05, a later analysis linked 15,000 to 20,000 TCR beta sequences to specific HLA alleles. A further reported finding was that TCR beta sequences accurately predicted the HLA-A and HLA-B alleles for most subjects in the first cohort. The classifier was reported to diagnose cytomegalovirus status with high specificity and sensitivity in both the original cohort and the validation cohort. It was suggested by the authors that the approach could potentially be generalized to other disease states and immunological phenotypes. A later genetic analysis associated a missense DCLRE1C variant with V-gene and J-gene trimming of TCR beta chains, and an independent cohort replicated the association. According to a later analysis, TCR association rates differed among HLA loci, with DRB1 alleles showing the most associated TCRs and HLA-C alleles showing the fewest. Immune exposure information for the cohort was limited to CMV serostatus.

The cohort comprised some 700 healthy bone marrow donors. At the time of sampling, every cohort member was nominally healthy, though immune exposures that went unrecorded were likely present. The donor was CMV seronegative and belonged to the group of roughly 330 seronegative cohort members. A peripheral blood sample was provided by each donor, and peripheral blood mononuclear cells were used for TCR beta sequencing. The Qiagen DNeasy Blood Extraction Kit was used to extract genomic DNA from the blood cell samples. The protocol used for the library was the immunoSEQ multiplex PCR assay. The multiplex PCR relied on a mix of 60 forward primers for TCR Vbeta segments and 13 reverse primers for TCR Jbeta segments. The CDR3 region of rearranged TCR beta genes was amplified from genomic DNA with a multiplex PCR assay. The amplified TCR beta libraries were sequenced on the Illumina HiSeq System as 87-base-pair reads. The published analysis was carried out like this. Across the 700 or so repertoires, a later analysis counted tens of millions of unique TCR beta chains, roughly 11 million of which were shared by at least two donors. To remove PCR and sequencing errors, raw reads were error-corrected and collapsed into unique sequences using a nearest-neighbor algorithm that merged closely related sequences. To assign V, D and J gene segments, CDR3 sequences were aligned to IMGT reference sequences. Each retained sequence needed at least a six-nucleotide match to both a V gene segment and a J gene segment. Rearrangements were classified as productive when the CDR3 lacked stop codons and remained in frame with V and J, and all other rearrangements were classified as non-productive. CDR3 was defined by IMGT convention, running from the second conserved V-encoded cysteine to the conserved J-encoded phenylalanine. The earlier analysis of some 580 of the donors excluded any sequence lacking an unambiguous match to a single V gene segment. An earlier analysis of several hundred of the donors classified V segments as functional when productive rearrangements were above 56.7% and as segregating when the standard deviation between donors was above 5%. A statistical classification framework was built to diagnose cytomegalovirus status from the catalog of TCR beta chain sequences. A later analysis assigned V and J genes by comparing TCR nucleotide sequences with IMGT/GENE-DB human TR gene sequences. In a later analysis, CDR3 sequences and most-parsimonious VDJ recombination scenarios were assigned using the TCRdist pipeline. A later analysis defined each TCR beta chain by its CDR3 amino acid sequence plus V-gene family, and excluded reads lacking a unique V-gene family. As a way to deal with suspected cross-contamination and a sequencing artifact, a later analysis dropped approximately 570 nucleotide sequences that were highly shared and had low generation probability. In a later analysis, a clonal expansion index for each public chain was calculated from normalized within-repertoire ranks of inferred template counts. In a later analysis, generation probabilities were computed using a VDJ recombination model fitted to out-of-frame rearrangements, and the results were checked against IGoR. Hypergeometric tests were used in a later analysis to score TCR-TCR, TCR-HLA and TCR-CMV co-occurrence, with a repertoire-size bias correction applied to the TCR pairs. A later analysis estimated false discovery rates by permuting HLA or CMV assignments 20 times. In a later analysis, co-occurring TCRs were grouped with DBSCAN, and TCRdist sequence similarity was added when clustering was performed within HLA-allele-positive subsets. Repertoires with fewer than 30,000 or more than 120,000 public chains, plus five repertoires with anomalous nucleotide sharing, were excluded from co-occurrence clustering. Held by TCRdb, this immuneACCESS table contains in-frame sequences only and omits some clones. Under half of the omission traces to an unresolved V gene where checked; the cause of the rest is unknown. D and trimming were read from the DNA, whereas the V and J calls and clone size are those reported in that table. Present in this sample are fewer than 150,000 clones, about 82% of which were seen just once. The top ten clones comprise about 2.2% of the sample.

This TCR derives from a man younger than 40 in good health and CMV-seronegative. The V gene is TRBV5-1 and the J gene is TRBJ2-2, with an unclear D gene assignment. Sequences were obtained from PBMCs. The base sequence is TGCGCCAGCAGCTTGGGGTCAGTGACCGGGGAGCTGTTTTTT. Its product reads: CASSLGSVTGELFF.